The 12 T cell receptor beta chains in this list originate from one sample, sequenced in a study of spatial heterogeneity in lung cancer. Their specific antigens are unknown. Whole-study results and caveats: How many expanded intratumoral alpha and beta TCRs were present tracked the tumor mutation count, which was a count of nonsynonymous mutations.

Time point in this sample: sample taken at primary tumor resection. TCRdb called the 5' RACE reads again in MiXCR, with one record for every CDR3 protein. The table includes 15,000 to 20,000 distinct CDR3 sequences, 6.2% detected once. Sequencing was performed on lung tumor tissue, taken at surgery. These receptors originate from a male donor with early-stage non-small cell lung cancer.

This clonotype is medium-sized by share. This beta chain lies outside the target of a library built for alpha chains; its clone size means little. V is TRBV12-3 or TRBV12-4 and J is TRBJ2-7; 10 positions agree with TRBD1. V gave up 3 bases and J gave up 5 bases; unmatched junction bases: 13. This CDR3 is 17 amino acids long. The CDR3 is CASSFMAADRGRDEQYF. CDR3 nucleotide sequence: TGTGCCAGCAGTTTTATGGCCGCGGACAGGGGGAGGGACGAGCAGTACTTC.

This clonotype was counted a few times. This beta chain appears as a stray read in a library generated for alpha chains; its size is not informative. The chain is built from TRBV6-5 and TRBJ2-3, with TRBD2 matching over 11 bases. The germline V gene has CDR1 MNHEY and CDR2 SVGAGI. The CDR3 loop spans 15 amino acids. The V segment lost 6 bases and the J segment 5 bases; nucleotides outside the gene matches: 7. CDR3 sequence reads: CASSRSGGAGDTQYF. In DNA form, the CDR3 reads TGTGCCAGCAGCCGTAGCGGGGGGGCAGGAGATACGCAGTATTTT.

This clonotype was detected ten times or more. The size of this beta chain means little, since it is a stray read in a library made for alpha chains. V usage is TRBV5-6 and J usage is TRBJ2-3; 8 positions match TRBD1. The V gene end was trimmed by 4 bases and the J gene end by 3 bases; junction bases not matched to a gene: 10. The CDR3 totals 16 residues. Germline V gene sequence: CDR1 SGHDT, CDR2 YYEEEE. CDR3 DNA: TGTGCCAGCAGCATTCTGACAGGGGATGGAACAGATACGCAGTATTTT. It codes for CASSILTGDGTDTQYF.

This clonotype was recorded many times. This beta chain is a stray read from a library made for alpha chains; its abundance is not meaningful. J is TRBJ2-1 and V is TRBV7-8; TRBD2 aligns across 8 bases. There are 15 residues in the CDR3. From germline, CDR1 is SGHVS and CDR2 FQNEAQ. The J segment lost 3 bases and the V segment lost 5 bases, leaving 6 bases of the junction unmatched. The CDR3 is CASSPGGQGYNEQFF. The CDR3 nucleotides read TGTGCCAGCAGCCCGGGGGGGCAGGGCTACAATGAGCAGTTCTTC.

This clonotype was recorded many times. This beta chain is off target for a library built for alpha chains, so its abundance means little. The CDR3 nucleotides are TGTGCCAGCAGTTACGTCTCCTATAATTCACCCCTCCACTTT. This encodes CASSYVSYNSPLHF. The gene calls are TRBV6-5 and TRBJ1-6, with no clear D. The V end lost 2 bases, the J end lost 0 bases, and 2 bases lay between the germline ends. This CDR3 spans 14 amino acids. Per germline, CDR1 MNHEY and CDR2 SVGAGI.

This clonotype was seen at least ten times. In a library made to pick up alpha chains, this beta chain is a stray read with a size that means little. The chain couples TRBV20-1 to TRBJ1-2; D is ambiguous. The length of the CDR3 is 14 residues. Germline values: CDR1 DFQATT, CDR2 SNEGSKA (reference sequence). V was trimmed by 3 bases and J by 8 bases, leaving 19 bases between them. CDR3 nucleotides: TGCAGTGCTAGTAAGGCCGGACGGAGTGGGGGCTACACCTTC. Residues: CSASKAGRSGGYTF.

Ten or more counts support this clonotype. This beta chain appears as a stray read in a library generated for alpha chains; its size is not informative. The chain couples TRBV20-1 to TRBJ2-3, with TRBD2 matching 7 bases. The CDR3 loop spans 18 amino acids. V shed 0 bases and J 5 bases; nucleotides not matched to a gene: 17. Germline V lookup: CDR1 DFQATT, CDR2 SNEGSKA (reference sequence). CDR3 in amino acids: CSARDLLPQRGRGDTQYF. The CDR3 nucleotides read TGCAGTGCTAGAGATTTGCTCCCCCAGCGGGGCAGAGGAGATACGCAGTATTTT.

There are many counts of this clonotype. As an off-target read in a library built for alpha chains, this beta chain has a frequency of little significance. The CDR3: CASSWGQGNTDTQYF. CDR3 DNA sequence: TGTGCCAGCAGCTGGGGACAGGGGAACACAGATACGCAGTATTTT. V is TRBV7-8 and J is TRBJ2-3; 10 nucleotides align to TRBD1. CDR3 size: 15 residues. In germline, CDR1 is SGHVS, CDR2 FQNEAQ. V lost 4 bases and J lost 2; bases outside the gene matches: 3.

This clonotype was detected only a few times. A library made for alpha chains picked up this beta chain off target, so its size means little. The V gene is TRBV3-1, the J gene TRBJ2-1; D might be TRBD1 (7 bases). Germline lookup yields CDR1 LGHDT and CDR2 YNNKEL (reference sequence). The germline V and J ends were trimmed by 0 bases and 8 bases, with 14 bases remaining between them. CDR3 length: 15 amino acids. DNA of the CDR3: TGTGCCAGCAGCCAAGATGGAGGGACAGCCCATGAGCAGTTCTTC. Protein product: CASSQDGGTAHEQFF.

The table lists this clonotype with many counts. Since it is a stray read in a library aimed at alpha chains, this beta chain has a size that is not meaningful. The chain is built from TRBV5-4 and TRBJ2-1; TRBD1 is a possible D gene (5 bases). The V gene's germline CDR1 is SGHNT and CDR2 YYREEE (reference sequence). The CDR3 totals 15 residues. Trimming left V 1 base short and J 7 bases short, with 15 bases between. CDR3 coding DNA: TGTGCCAGCAGCTTGAGGTCAGGGTCGTGGAATGAGCAGTTCTTC. The encoded protein is CASSLRSGSWNEQFF.

This clonotype was picked up a small number of times. This beta chain is off target for a library built for alpha chains, so its abundance means little. The CDR3 DNA sequence: TGTGCCAGCAGCCCTGGACAGCACTGGGATTCACCCCTCCACTTT. It encodes CASSPGQHWDSPLHF. The chain recombines TRBV5-5 with TRBJ1-6; TRBD1 might be the D (6 bases). This CDR3 region has 15 residues. The V gene's germline CDR1 is SGHKS and CDR2 YYEKEE (reference sequence). With 4 bases removed from V and 8 bases from J, the gap between germline ends came to 16 bases. The whole variable domain, remainder taken from reference TRBV5-5 and TRBJ1-6, is DAGVTQSPTHLIKTRGQQVTLRCSPISGHKSVSWYQQVLGQGPQFIFQYYEKEERGRGNFPDRFSARQFPNYSSELNVNALLLGDSALYLCASSPGQHWDSPLHFGNGTRLTVT.

This clonotype was picked up many times. The library was designed around alpha chains, so this beta chain is a stray read whose abundance carries little weight. The V gene is TRBV7-9, the J gene TRBJ2-7; the match to TRBD2 covers 7 bases. The CDR3 runs to 12 residues. Germline CDR1 reads SEHNR; CDR2 reads FQNEAQ (reference sequence). The junction had 0 bases not matched to a gene; V was cut back by 2 bases and J by 5 bases. CDR3 sequence reads: CASSLSGDEQYF. The CDR3 region has the DNA TGTGCCAGCAGCTTAAGCGGGGACGAGCAGTACTTC. The variable domain in full, with the rest retrieved from reference TRBV7-9 and TRBJ2-7, is DTGVSQNPRHKITKRGQNVTFRCDPISEHNRLYWYRQTLGQGPEFLTYFQNEAQLEKSRLLSDRFSAERPKGSFSTLEIQRTEQGDSAMYLCASSLSGDEQYFGPGTRLTVT.